Listed below are T cell receptor beta chains from one sample, sequenced in a study of long-term antiretroviral therapy in people with HIV. Repertoires were generated with immunoSEQ multiplex PCR, while TCRdb's copy carries only in-frame clones and drops some. The sample gives tens of thousands of clones, 85% of which show up once; 8.5% to 10% is in the top ten. The input for sequencing was unsorted PBMCs, taken 2.3 years after starting antiretroviral therapy. All receptors come from a man in his forties with HIV. CDR3s include the opening cysteine and the closing phenylalanine or tryptophan. Fields, in order: J gene, clone size, V gene, D gene, CDR3 protein, CDR3 DNA. The D gene is left open where the match is weak. Clone sizes are given selectively: once, few, many, or a class where the clone is expanded.

j_call: TRBJ1-1
clone_size: .
v_call: TRBV19
d_call: TRBD1
cdr3_aa: CASSDRQGEAFF
cdr3_nt: TGTGCCAGTAGTGACCGACAGGGTGAAGCTTTCTTT

j_call: TRBJ1-5
clone_size: .
v_call: TRBV6-5
d_call: TRBD1
cdr3_aa: CASRRQGDSNQPQHF
cdr3_nt: TGTGCCAGCAGACGACAGGGTGATAGCAATCAGCCCCAGCATTTT

j_call: TRBJ2-5
clone_size: .
v_call: TRBV2
d_call: .
cdr3_aa: CASTSRGAQETQYF
cdr3_nt: TGTGCCAGCACTTCTCGGGGAGCCCAAGAGACCCAGTACTTC

j_call: TRBJ2-3
clone_size: .
v_call: TRBV29-1
d_call: .
cdr3_aa: CSVVRLSTDTQYF
cdr3_nt: TGCAGCGTTGTCAGACTTAGCACAGATACGCAGTATTTT

j_call: TRBJ1-6
clone_size: few
v_call: TRBV30
d_call: .
cdr3_aa: CAWSQGFRNSPLHF
cdr3_nt: TGTGCCTGGAGTCAGGGGTTTCGGAATTCACCCCTCCACTTT

j_call: TRBJ1-1
clone_size: .
v_call: TRBV6-5
d_call: .
cdr3_aa: CASRDMGTENTEAFF
cdr3_nt: TGTGCCAGCAGAGATATGGGGACGGAGAACACTGAAGCTTTCTTT

j_call: TRBJ2-1
clone_size: .
v_call: TRBV9
d_call: TRBD2
cdr3_aa: CASSVGTSTYNEQFF
cdr3_nt: TGTGCCAGCAGCGTAGGGACTAGTACCTACAATGAGCAGTTCTTC

j_call: TRBJ2-5
clone_size: few
v_call: TRBV29-1
d_call: TRBD1
cdr3_aa: CSVDFPGGHWETQYF
cdr3_nt: TGCAGCGTTGACTTTCCAGGGGGTCATTGGGAGACCCAGTACTTC

j_call: TRBJ2-1
clone_size: .
v_call: TRBV7-9
d_call: .
cdr3_aa: CASSPLEIGLLYNEQFF
cdr3_nt: TGTGCCAGCAGCCCCCTAGAGATTGGTCTACTGTACAATGAGCAGTTCTTC

j_call: TRBJ2-5
clone_size: .
v_call: TRBV7-9
d_call: TRBD1
cdr3_aa: CASSPWGGQGGETQYF
cdr3_nt: TGTGCCAGCAGCCCGTGGGGGGGACAGGGAGGAGAGACCCAGTACTTC

j_call: TRBJ1-6
clone_size: .
v_call: TRBV5-3
d_call: .
cdr3_aa: CARSLYFSLFATPSPLHF
cdr3_nt: TGTGCCAGAAGCTTGTATTTCTCATTGTTCGCAACCCCTTCACCCCTCCACTTT

j_call: TRBJ2-1
clone_size: .
v_call: TRBV14
d_call: TRBD2
cdr3_aa: CASSQDWGGSRFNEQFF
cdr3_nt: TGTGCCAGCAGCCAAGATTGGGGGGGTAGTAGATTCAATGAGCAGTTCTTC

j_call: TRBJ2-1
clone_size: .
v_call: TRBV5-1
d_call: .
cdr3_aa: CASSLDPYNEQFF
cdr3_nt: TGCGCCAGCAGCTTGGATCCGTACAATGAGCAGTTCTTC

j_call: TRBJ2-7
clone_size: .
v_call: TRBV6-1
d_call: .
cdr3_aa: CASTRPRTETYEQYF
cdr3_nt: TGTGCCAGCACCCGGCCAAGGACAGAAACCTACGAGCAGTACTTC

j_call: TRBJ1-2
clone_size: once
v_call: TRBV6-5
d_call: .
cdr3_aa: CASSPGSNYGYTF
cdr3_nt: TGTGCCAGCAGTCCAGGATCTAACTATGGCTACACCTTC

j_call: TRBJ1-2
clone_size: .
v_call: TRBV10-2
d_call: .
cdr3_aa: CASSVDRTNYGYTF
cdr3_nt: TGCGCCAGCAGTGTAGACAGAACTAACTATGGCTACACCTTC

j_call: TRBJ2-7
clone_size: .
v_call: TRBV6-5
d_call: TRBD2
cdr3_aa: CASSRGDSYEQYF
cdr3_nt: TGTGCCTCCTCCCGGGGGGACTCCTACGAGCAGTACTTC

j_call: TRBJ2-7
clone_size: .
v_call: TRBV6-1
d_call: .
cdr3_aa: CASSDFARRGAFSYEQYF
cdr3_nt: TGTGCCAGCAGTGATTTCGCCCGCAGGGGGGCTTTCTCCTACGAGCAGTACTTC

j_call: TRBJ1-1
clone_size: .
v_call: TRBV6-1
d_call: TRBD1
cdr3_aa: CASSETGVAEAFF
cdr3_nt: TGTGCCAGCAGTGAGACAGGGGTAGCTGAAGCTTTCTTT

j_call: TRBJ2-7
clone_size: .
v_call: TRBV5-1
d_call: TRBD2
cdr3_aa: CASSSRGGSAYEQYF
cdr3_nt: TGCGCCAGCAGCTCAAGGGGCGGGAGTGCCTACGAGCAGTACTTC

j_call: TRBJ1-1
clone_size: .
v_call: TRBV11-3
d_call: .
cdr3_aa: CASSLLVNTEAFF
cdr3_nt: TGTGCCAGCAGCTTACTGGTTAACACTGAAGCTTTCTTT

j_call: TRBJ1-2
clone_size: .
v_call: TRBV11-2
d_call: .
cdr3_aa: CASSPRDTNYGYTF
cdr3_nt: TGTGCCAGCAGCCCACGTGACACGAACTATGGCTACACCTTC

j_call: TRBJ2-3
clone_size: .
v_call: TRBV6-5
d_call: .
cdr3_aa: CATKKTRRRTDTQYF
cdr3_nt: TGTGCCACCAAGAAAACCAGGAGACGCACAGATACGCAGTATTTT

j_call: TRBJ2-7
clone_size: few
v_call: TRBV10-3
d_call: TRBD1
cdr3_aa: CAISEPSGQGKQYF
cdr3_nt: TGTGCCATCAGTGAGCCGAGTGGACAGGGGAAGCAGTACTTC

j_call: TRBJ2-7
clone_size: .
v_call: TRBV4-1
d_call: .
cdr3_aa: CASSQGGDSSYEQYF
cdr3_nt: TGCGCCAGCAGCCAAGGGGGGGACAGTTCTTACGAGCAGTACTTC

j_call: TRBJ1-5
clone_size: .
v_call: TRBV4-1
d_call: .
cdr3_aa: CASSQFGKNQPQHF
cdr3_nt: TGCGCCAGCAGCCAATTCGGGAAAAATCAGCCCCAGCATTTT

j_call: TRBJ2-1
clone_size: .
v_call: TRBV10-2
d_call: .
cdr3_aa: CASSEGTPSYNEQFF
cdr3_nt: TGCGCCAGCAGTGAGGGTACCCCCTCCTACAATGAGCAGTTCTTC

j_call: TRBJ2-7
clone_size: .
v_call: TRBV5-1
d_call: .
cdr3_aa: CASSLQTGSSYEQYF
cdr3_nt: TGCGCCAGCAGCCTCCAGACAGGCAGCTCCTACGAGCAGTACTTC

j_call: TRBJ2-2
clone_size: few
v_call: TRBV19
d_call: .
cdr3_aa: CASSLQANTGELFF
cdr3_nt: TGTGCCAGTAGCCTCCAGGCGAACACCGGGGAGCTGTTTTTT

j_call: TRBJ1-1
clone_size: .
v_call: TRBV5-1
d_call: .
cdr3_aa: CASSLESSNREAFF
cdr3_nt: TGCGCCAGCAGCTTGGAATCGTCCAACAGGGAAGCTTTCTTT

j_call: TRBJ2-6
clone_size: once
v_call: TRBV2
d_call: TRBD1
cdr3_aa: CASVDRATLSGANVLTF
cdr3_nt: TGTGCCAGTGTGGACAGGGCCACTCTCTCTGGGGCCAACGTCCTGACTTTC

j_call: TRBJ1-1
clone_size: .
v_call: TRBV7-9
d_call: .
cdr3_aa: CASSPAGEAFF
cdr3_nt: TGTGCCAGCAGCCCAGCGGGTGAAGCTTTCTTT

j_call: TRBJ2-1
clone_size: .
v_call: TRBV25-1
d_call: .
cdr3_aa: CASSELGTKASEQFF
cdr3_nt: TGTGCCAGCAGTGAATTGGGAACGAAGGCGAGTGAGCAGTTCTTC